A selection of T cell receptor beta chains follows, all from one sample in a study of shared clonotypes between healthy human individuals. The data were produced by immunoSEQ multiplex PCR, yet TCRdb's version contains in-frame clones alone and is incomplete. Among fewer than 650,000 clones listed, 76% were seen once. Sequencing used PBMCs. Source of these receptors: a woman aged 40 to 50 in good health. Some clones in this sample may be carry-over from other donors' samples. The CDR3 runs from the conserved cysteine through the conserved F or W. Each record gives: clone size, J gene, V gene, D gene, CDR3 protein, CDR3 DNA. D genes are given only for firm matches. Rows may omit the clone size; those that give it use once, few, many or a size class.

size: NA; J: TRBJ1-4; V: TRBV30; D: NA; CDR3: CAWSPLDSWDTANEKLFF; DNA: TGTGCCTGGAGCCCCCTCGACAGCTGGGATACGGCTAATGAAAAACTGTTTTTT
size: NA; J: TRBJ1-2; V: TRBV5-6; D: TRBD1; CDR3: CASSLGVETGVFGYTF; DNA: TGTGCCAGCAGCTTGGGAGTTGAGACAGGGGTTTTTGGCTACACCTTC
size: few; J: TRBJ2-3; V: TRBV7-9; D: TRBD1; CDR3: CASSLAMGQGASTDTQYF; DNA: TGTGCCAGCAGCTTAGCGATGGGTCAGGGGGCTTCCACAGATACGCAGTATTTT
size: few; J: TRBJ1-2; V: TRBV19; D: NA; CDR3: CASSPASDSARVYTF; DNA: TGTGCCAGTAGTCCAGCCTCGGACAGCGCGCGGGTCTACACCTTC
size: once; J: TRBJ2-2; V: TRBV7-2; D: NA; CDR3: CASSLSLGQANTGELFF; DNA: TGTGCCAGCAGCTTAAGCCTGGGGCAGGCGAACACCGGGGAGCTGTTTTTT
size: NA; J: TRBJ2-1; V: TRBV11-3; D: NA; CDR3: CASSPSDTRNEQFF; DNA: TGTGCCAGCAGTCCATCGGACACCAGGAATGAGCAGTTCTTC
size: NA; J: TRBJ2-3; V: TRBV7-3; D: NA; CDR3: CASSLSGIAPPDTQYF; DNA: TGTGCCAGCAGCTTATCCGGGATAGCGCCGCCAGATACGCAGTATTTT
size: NA; J: TRBJ1-2; V: TRBV7-2; D: NA; CDR3: CASSSQGLYGYTF; DNA: TGTGCCAGCAGCTCCCAGGGCCTCTATGGCTACACCTTC
size: few; J: TRBJ2-7; V: TRBV4-3; D: NA; CDR3: CASSQDIGAGFYEQYF; DNA: TGCGCCAGCAGCCAAGATATAGGTGCGGGGTTCTACGAGCAGTACTTC
size: NA; J: TRBJ2-5; V: TRBV2; D: NA; CDR3: CASSGSRETQYF; DNA: TGTGCCAGCAGTGGGAGCAGAGAGACCCAGTACTTC
size: NA; J: TRBJ1-1; V: TRBV4-1; D: NA; CDR3: CASSQRPQGPEAFF; DNA: TGCGCCAGCAGCCAACGACCACAGGGCCCTGAAGCTTTCTTT
size: once; J: TRBJ2-5; V: TRBV27; D: TRBD2; CDR3: CASSPVAGDVETQYF; DNA: TGTGCCAGCAGCCCCGTAGCGGGAGATGTGGAGACCCAGTACTTC
size: NA; J: TRBJ2-7; V: TRBV27; D: TRBD2; CDR3: CASSLGTSGVGEQYF; DNA: TGTGCCAGCAGTTTAGGGACTAGCGGGGTTGGGGAGCAGTACTTC
size: NA; J: TRBJ2-5; V: TRBV9; D: NA; CDR3: CASSVGRVGETQYF; DNA: TGTGCCAGCAGCGTAGGACGGGTCGGAGAGACCCAGTACTTC
size: NA; J: TRBJ2-7; V: TRBV9; D: TRBD2; CDR3: CASSVAGSGKEQYF; DNA: TGTGCCAGCAGCGTAGCGGGTAGCGGGAAGGAGCAGTACTTC
size: few; J: TRBJ2-2; V: TRBV19; D: NA; CDR3: CASSIDAGELFF; DNA: TGTGCCAGTAGTATTGACGCCGGGGAGCTGTTTTTT
size: once; J: TRBJ2-5; V: TRBV9; D: NA; CDR3: CASSVDRMGTQYF; DNA: TGTGCCAGCAGCGTAGATCGGATGGGGACCCAGTACTTC
size: NA; J: TRBJ1-1; V: TRBV4-3; D: NA; CDR3: CASSQDLVFGRDIGF; DNA: TGCGCCAGCAGCCAAGATCTTGTGTTCGGTAGGGACATAGGATTT